This entry concerns a single T cell receptor (beta chain). Its specificity is unknown. The entry originates in a study of cytotoxic CD8 clonotypes in ibrutinib-treated CLL. About the study: The study recorded mean values of approximately 260,000 productive templates and 100,000 or so productive rearrangements per sample. Points from the study as a whole: Stable or contracted on treatment, public clonotypes were also uncommon.

Deep sequencing aimed at 1 in 200,000 to 1 in 1 million T cells' resolution. Here immunoSEQ multiplex PCR was the method, and the copy in TCRdb shows in-frame clones only, minus some. Seen here are about 85,000 clones, roughly 77% observed once, and the top ten hold 4.8%. V lost 2 bases and J lost 4, with 12 bases in between. The CDR3 consists of 16 residues. Germline V CDR1 and CDR2: MNHNY, SVGAGI (reference sequence). This clonotype was obtained from a human donor with chronic lymphocytic leukemia. J is TRBJ1-6 and V is TRBV6-6, with a possible D match to TRBD1 (5 bases). The material sequenced was PBMCs, taken after 12 months of ibrutinib treatment. The CDR3 is CASSYRGGGYNSPLHF. CDR3 DNA: TGTGCCAGCAGTTACCGTGGGGGGGGATATAATTCACCCCTCCACTTT.